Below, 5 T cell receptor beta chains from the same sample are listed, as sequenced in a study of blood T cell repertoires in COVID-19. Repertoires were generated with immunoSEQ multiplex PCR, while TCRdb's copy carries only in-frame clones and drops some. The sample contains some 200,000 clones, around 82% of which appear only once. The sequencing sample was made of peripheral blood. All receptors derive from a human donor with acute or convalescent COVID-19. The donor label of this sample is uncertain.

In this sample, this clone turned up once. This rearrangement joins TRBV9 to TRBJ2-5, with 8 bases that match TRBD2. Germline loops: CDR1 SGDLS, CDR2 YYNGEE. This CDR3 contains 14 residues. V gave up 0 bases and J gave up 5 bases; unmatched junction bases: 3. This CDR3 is CASSVEVAGETQYF. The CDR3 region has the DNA TGTGCCAGCAGCGTAGAGGTAGCGGGGGAGACCCAGTACTTC. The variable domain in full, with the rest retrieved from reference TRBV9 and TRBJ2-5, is DSGVTQTPKHLITATGQRVTLRCSPRSGDLSVYWYQQSLDQGLQFLIQYYNGEERAKGNILERFSAQQFPDLHSELNLSSLELGDSALYFCASSVEVAGETQYFGPGTRLLVL.

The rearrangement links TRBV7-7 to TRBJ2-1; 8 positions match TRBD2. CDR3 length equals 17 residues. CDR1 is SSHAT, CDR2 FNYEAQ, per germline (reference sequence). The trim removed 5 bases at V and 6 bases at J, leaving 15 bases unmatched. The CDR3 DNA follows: TGTGCCAGCAGCGCCTATACTAGCGGTCTAGGTGGCAATGAGCAGTTCTTC. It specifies CASSAYTSGLGGNEQFF.

The CDR3 region is CAWSVQVNSNQPQHF. The CDR3 nucleotides read TGTGCCTGGAGTGTACAGGTAAATAGCAATCAGCCCCAGCATTTT. This rearrangement joins TRBV30 to TRBJ1-5, with a tentative D call TRBD1 (5 bases). This CDR3 region has 15 residues. Trimming took 0 bases from V and 0 from J, leaving 9 bases between them. Germline CDR1 and CDR2: GTSNPN and SVGIG (reference sequence).

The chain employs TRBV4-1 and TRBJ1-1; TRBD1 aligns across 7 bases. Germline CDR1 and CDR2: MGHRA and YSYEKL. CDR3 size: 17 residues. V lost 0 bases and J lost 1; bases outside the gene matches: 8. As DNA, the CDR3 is TGCGCCAGCAGCCAAGATCGGGGCAGGGGGAAGAACACTGAAGCTTTCTTT. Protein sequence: CASSQDRGRGKNTEAFF.

CDR3: CASSQALAAPYNEQFF. DNA of the CDR3: TGTGCCAGCAGCCAGGCTCTAGCGGCGCCCTACAATGAGCAGTTCTTC. V and J are TRBV3-1 (or the pseudogene TRBV3-2) and TRBJ2-1; 7 nucleotides line up with TRBD2. Trimming at V came to 3 bases and at J to 2 bases, leaving 7 bases not matched to a gene. The CDR3 contains 16 residues. Germline loops: CDR1 LGHDT, CDR2 YNNKEL (reference sequence).